Listed here is a single T cell receptor beta chain. Antigen specificity is unknown. Some clones are missing from TCRdb's copy, which holds only in-frame ones; the method was immunoSEQ multiplex PCR. This sample has approximately 160,000 clones, with approximately 90% found just once. The sample is drawn from a study of T cell responses to AZD1222 COVID-19 vaccine. Study-wide background: Second-dose intervals of approximately 4 or approximately 12 weeks were pooled.

General observations from the study: Clonal diversity was possibly underestimated, and the donors were mostly white British, with more females. The study found Spike-specific TCR breadth and depth rose after two AZD1222 doses. Unmutated variant regions are reportedly targeted by nearly half of spike-specific TCRs.

The CDR3 has 14 amino acids. Per germline, CDR1 SGHVS and CDR2 FNYEAQ. V lost 1 base to trimming and J lost 7 bases, with 11 bases between them. The TCR comes from an adult in good health. Here the sequenced sample was peripheral blood, taken on day 0 of AZD1222 vaccination. This sequence joins TRBV7-6 and TRBJ2-1; D remains unclear. The CDR3 DNA reads TGTGCCAGCAGCTTAGGTGAGCACCGAAATGAGCAGTTCTTC. The encoded protein is CASSLGEHRNEQFF.